These 14 T cell receptor beta chains were all obtained from the same sample, sequenced in a study of cytomegalovirus exposure and HLA in healthy donors. The study ran its PCR with 60 Vbeta and 13 Jbeta primers. The protocol was immunoSEQ multiplex PCR, while the TCRdb copy is restricted to in-frame clones and leaves out a portion. The repertoire holds some 140,000 clones, with around 80% as singletons. Sequencing was performed on PBMCs. Receptor source: a male donor in good health and CMV-seropositive.

The chain is built from TRBV7-9 and TRBJ2-7; possible D gene TRBD2, 6 bases. Germline loops: CDR1 SEHNR, CDR2 FQNEAQ (reference sequence). CDR3 size: 13 residues. The V and J ends lost 5 bases and 7 bases respectively, with 15 bases between them. The CDR3 protein is CASSRGTSREQYF. The CDR3, as DNA: TGTGCCAGCAGCCGGGGGACCTCGCGGGAGCAGTACTTC.

The rearrangement joins TRBV7-2 to TRBJ2-7; 10 nucleotides line up with TRBD1. Germline V lookup: CDR1 SGHTA, CDR2 FQGNSA. This CDR3 region has 17 residues. J lost 7 bases, V lost 7 bases, and 19 bases had no gene match. The DNA for the CDR3 is TGTGCCAGCAAGCCGGGACAGGGGCTTCGGCCGCCGGGAGAGCAGTACTTC. Amino acid sequence: CASKPGQGLRPPGEQYF.

This CDR3 is CASSIGVEEPNEQYF. CDR3 nucleotides: TGTGCCAGTAGTATAGGGGTGGAGGAGCCCAACGAGCAGTACTTC. J is TRBJ2-5 and V is TRBV19, with D tentatively TRBD2 (5 bases). The end of the DNA aligns better with TRBJ2-7, so the J call may be wrong. Germline CDR1 is LNHDA and CDR2 is SQIVND (reference sequence). The CDR3 sequence is 15 residues long.

This clone has only one observation. The chain has TRBV6-5 and TRBJ2-5, with TRBD2 identical over 11 bases. Germline CDR1 MNHEY, CDR2 SVGAGI. J gave up 7 bases and V 8 bases, and 6 bases lay outside the gene matches. This CDR3 has 13 amino acids. CDR3 DNA sequence: TGTGCCAGCCGTAGCGGGAGGGCGGGGACCCAGTACTTC. Translated, it gives CASRSGRAGTQYF.

Only a few counts were recorded for this clone. The chain uses TRBV4-2 and TRBJ2-7; 13 bases agree with TRBD2. The junction had 10 bases not matched to a gene; V was cut back by 4 bases and J by 4 bases. The CDR3 is 17 amino acids. Germline CDR1 and CDR2: LGHNA and YNFKEQ. This CDR3 is CASSPSLLAGGEYEQYF. The DNA of the CDR3 is TGTGCCAGCAGCCCGTCGCTACTAGCGGGAGGGGAATACGAGCAGTACTTC.

This chain uses TRBV25-1 with TRBJ2-5, with TRBD1 as a possible D gene (6 bases). Trimming removed 6 bases at V and 5 bases at J, with 10 bases between. In germline, CDR1 is MGHDK, CDR2 SYGVNS. This CDR3 has 12 residues. CDR3 residues: CASRQGWETQYF. The DNA of the CDR3 is TGTGCCAGCAGACAGGGCTGGGAGACCCAGTACTTC.

The chain combines TRBV11-3 with TRBJ2-1; the D is unclear. The CDR3 is made up of 13 amino acids. Germline lookup yields CDR1 SGHNT and CDR2 YENEEA. V lost 5 bases and J lost 10, with 15 bases in between. The CDR3 protein is CASSRESFAEQFF. In DNA form, the CDR3 reads TGTGCCAGCAGCCGTGAAAGTTTCGCGGAGCAGTTCTTC. Using reference TRBV11-3 and TRBJ2-1 for the parts outside the CDR3, the full variable domain is EAGVVQSPRYKIIEKKQPVAFWCNPISGHNTLYWYLQNLGQGPELLIRYENEEAVDDSQLPKDRFSAERLKGVDSTLKIQPAELGDSAVYLCASSRESFAEQFFGPGTRLTVL.

The rearrangement uses TRBV19 and TRBJ1-5, with 7 positions matching TRBD1. Germline-derived CDR1 and CDR2 are LNHDA and SQIVND (reference sequence). The V segment lost 4 bases and the J segment 6 bases; nucleotides outside the gene matches: 6. The CDR3 has 14 amino acids. DNA of the CDR3: TGTGCCAGTAGTACGACAGGGAACGTTCAGCCCCAGCATTTT. Protein: CASSTTGNVQPQHF.

Here the CDR3 reads CASSEGPYQETQYF. Here the CDR3 DNA reads TGTGCCAGCAGTGAAGGTCCTTACCAAGAGACCCAGTACTTC. V gene TRBV6-1 combines with J gene TRBJ2-5; no clear D gene. V was cut by 1 base and J by 0 bases, with 6 bases left in between. The CDR3 is made up of 14 amino acids. Germline V gene lookup returns CDR1 MNHNS and CDR2 SASEGT.

The gene calls are TRBV6-6 and TRBJ2-7, with D tentatively TRBD1 (5 bases). CDR3 length equals 15 residues. Per germline, CDR1 MNHNY and CDR2 SVGAGI (reference sequence). V lost 2 bases and J 3 bases, leaving 14 bases between the germline ends. The CDR3 reads CASSYVQGNFYEQYF. DNA for the CDR3: TGTGCCAGCAGTTACGTGCAGGGAAACTTCTACGAGCAGTACTTC.

The chain couples TRBV7-8 to TRBJ1-3; 7 nucleotides line up with TRBD1. Germline CDR1 reads SGHVS; CDR2 reads FQNEAQ. J was trimmed by 0 bases and V by 3 bases; bases with no gene match: 2. The CDR3 length is 15 residues. The CDR3 region has the DNA TGTGCCAGCAGCTTCGGGGACAGCTCTGGAAACACCATATATTTT. It specifies CASSFGDSSGNTIYF.

The chain has TRBV7-9 and TRBJ1-5, with 7 bases matching TRBD1. The CDR3 length is 14 residues. CDR1 is SEHNR and CDR2 is FQNEAQ in the germline V gene (reference sequence). V dropped 3 bases and J dropped 4; count of bases not matched to a gene: 3. The CDR3 here is CASSFGTENQPQHF. DNA of the CDR3: TGTGCCAGCAGCTTTGGGACAGAAAATCAGCCCCAGCATTTT.

The rearrangement joins TRBV9 to TRBJ2-3, with 8 bases matching TRBD2. The CDR3 extends over 14 amino acids. Trimming at V came to 3 bases and at J to 1 base, leaving 1 base not matched to a gene. In germline, CDR1 is SGDLS, CDR2 YYNGEE. This CDR3 reads CASSAGGGTDTQYF. CDR3 bases: TGTGCCAGCAGCGCGGGGGGGGGCACAGATACGCAGTATTTT.

The chain joins TRBV28 to TRBJ2-3, with TRBD2 identical over 7 bases. V lost 6 bases, J lost 0 bases, and 6 bases stayed unmatched. The germline V gene encodes CDR1 MDHEN and CDR2 SYDVKM. This CDR3 has 15 residues. The CDR3 loop is CASRGREPSTDTQYF. In DNA, the CDR3 is TGTGCCAGCAGAGGGCGGGAGCCCAGCACAGATACGCAGTATTTT.